These 15 T cell receptor beta chains share one sample of origin, sequenced in a study of response to subunit inactivated influenza vaccine listed by TCRdb under 2018. Library generation was performed with RT-PCR. TCRdb lists the instrument as Illumina HiSeq 2500. The public sequencing data were trimmed at Q25 with fastp and processed into clonotypes with MiXCR by TCRdb, which kept only in-frame beta chains. Rows matching on CDR3 protein sequence are summarized as one entry with the most common DNA and genes. The sample table contains about 800,000 distinct CDR3 sequences; only one count was recorded for over 20% of them. More than 8.5% of the sample rests with the top ten. The sequenced sample was PBMCs from blood, obtained more than 4 days after vaccination. The receptor set was obtained from a man aged 45 to 65 who received an inactivated influenza vaccine. Donor details come from another sample of the same person, matched by shared clones.

The chain carries TRBV18 and TRBJ1-5; D is unresolved. V lost 5 bases and J 0 bases, leaving 8 bases between the germline ends. The germline CDR1 and CDR2 sequences are KGHSH and LQKENI. The CDR3 extends over 14 amino acids. For the CDR3, the DNA is TGTGCCAGCTCAAGCAGTATTAGCAATCAGCCCCAGCATTTT. Amino acids: CASSSSISNQPQHF.

The rearrangement uses TRBV11-2 and TRBJ2-2; D possibly matches TRBD1 or TRBD2 (5 bases each). CDR3 length equals 15 residues. The V gene's germline CDR1 is SGHAT and CDR2 FQNNGV. With 6 bases removed from V and 7 bases from J, the gap between germline ends came to 18 bases. The CDR3, as DNA: TGTGCCAGCAGGGAACCCGGGACGATTGGCGGGGAGCTGTTTTTT. It codes for CASREPGTIGGELFF.

V usage is TRBV5-1 and J usage is TRBJ1-2; D remains ambiguous. V lost 1 base to trimming and J lost 5 bases, with 9 bases between them. Germline lookup yields CDR1 SGHRS and CDR2 YFSETQ. This CDR3 has 13 residues. CDR3 coding DNA: TGCGCCAGCAGCTTGTCTGGCGAGTATGGCTACACCTTC. Its protein is CASSLSGEYGYTF. Using reference TRBV5-1 and TRBJ1-2 for the parts outside the CDR3, the full variable domain is KAGVTQTPRYLIKTRGQQVTLSCSPISGHRSVSWYQQTPGQGLQFLFEYFSETQRNKGNFPGRFSGRQFSNSRSEMNVSTLELGDSALYLCASSLSGEYGYTFGSGTRLTVV.

This chain links TRBV7-2 with TRBJ2-5; the D gene could be TRBD1 or TRBD2 (6 bases each). The CDR3 extends over 14 amino acids. Trimming shortened V by 5 bases and J by 5 bases, and 15 bases separated the two germline ends. Germline lookup yields CDR1 SGHTA and CDR2 FQGNSA. As DNA, the CDR3 is TGTGCCAGCAGCGCTAGAGGGGGGCGGGAGACCCAGTACTTC. Amino acids: CASSARGGRETQYF.

This clonotype was recorded a few times. The chain carries TRBV6-1 and TRBJ2-5; no definite D call. The V gene's germline CDR1 is MNHNS and CDR2 SASEGT. The CDR3 has 14 amino acids. The germline V and J ends were trimmed by 7 bases and 4 bases, with 16 bases remaining between them. In DNA, the CDR3 is TGTGCCAGCAAAGTATCGGATATGTCAGAGACCCAGTACTTC. Amino acids: CASKVSDMSETQYF.

The chain recombines TRBV7-9 with TRBJ2-7; no clear D gene. Germline lookup yields CDR1 SEHNR and CDR2 FQNEAQ (reference sequence). The CDR3 loop spans 13 amino acids. V shed 1 base and J shed 8 bases, with 12 bases lying between them. The CDR3 protein is CASSLGYLAQQYF. The CDR3 nucleotides are TGTGCCAGCAGCTTAGGGTACCTTGCTCAGCAGTACTTC.

J is TRBJ2-1 and V is TRBV4-3, with TRBD2 matching 8 bases. The CDR3 runs 15 residues. With V trimmed by 1 base and J by 7 bases, 6 bases remained unmatched. The germline CDR1 and CDR2 sequences are LGHNA and YSLEER. In nucleotides, the CDR3 is TGCGCCAGCAGCCAAGTGGCGGGACTAGTGAATGAGCAGTTCTTC. Translated: CASSQVAGLVNEQFF.

This clonotype was counted a few times. This rearrangement joins TRBV20-1 to TRBJ2-5; a possible D gene is TRBD1 (5 bases). CDR3 length equals 12 residues. Trimming removed 7 bases from V and 5 bases from J, with 14 bases in between. Germline assignment: CDR1 DFQATT and CDR2 SNEGSKA (reference sequence). CDR3 in DNA: TGCAGTGTACCAGGGTTCCGGGAGACCCAGTACTTC. Protein product: CSVPGFRETQYF.

A few counts support this clonotype. J is TRBJ1-2 and V is TRBV5-4; 9 bases map to TRBD1. J lost 8 bases, V lost 0 bases, and 8 bases had no gene match. CDR3 length: 15 residues. Germline-derived CDR1 and CDR2 are SGHNT and YYREEE (reference sequence). In DNA form, the CDR3 reads TGTGCCAGCAGCTTGGGCCGGGACAGGGAGGGCGGCTACACCTTC. Its protein product is CASSLGRDREGGYTF.

A few counts support this clonotype. The chain is built from TRBV2 and TRBJ2-2; 14 bases agree with TRBD2. CDR1 and CDR2 (germline): SNHLY, FYNNEI. The J segment lost 5 bases and the V segment lost 8 bases, leaving 10 bases of the junction unmatched. The CDR3 has 17 amino acids. CDR3 sequence: CASRPGLAGVQTGELFF. The CDR3 DNA reads TGTGCCAGCCGACCGGGACTAGCGGGAGTACAAACCGGGGAGCTGTTTTTT.

J is TRBJ2-7 and V is TRBV5-1, with D uncertain. V was cut by 5 bases and J by 3 bases, with 15 bases left in between. The length of the CDR3 is 14 residues. CDR1 is SGHRS, CDR2 YFSETQ, per germline. This CDR3 is CASRRLGANYEQYF. CDR3 sequence (DNA): TGCGCCAGCAGAAGGCTAGGAGCTAACTACGAGCAGTACTTC.

This chain joins TRBV4-3 and TRBJ2-1, with 8 bases that match TRBD2. Trimming at V came to 2 bases and at J to 6 bases, leaving 15 bases not matched to a gene. CDR3 length equals 18 residues. The V gene's germline CDR1 is LGHNA and CDR2 YSLEER. This chain's CDR3 is CASSQLQIAGTSPNEQFF. The CDR3 DNA reads as TGCGCCAGCAGCCAACTCCAAATAGCGGGGACATCTCCCAATGAGCAGTTCTTC.

The table lists this clonotype with a few counts. The J gene is TRBJ1-1, the V gene TRBV20-1; TRBD1 might be the D (5 bases). Germline V CDR1 and CDR2: DFQATT, SNEGSKA (reference sequence). This CDR3 has 12 residues. Trimming took 3 bases from V and 5 from J, leaving 10 bases between them. CDR3 bases: TGCAGTGCTAGTAAGGGGAAAACTGAAGCTTTCTTT. It specifies CSASKGKTEAFF.

This clonotype has a handful of counts. This chain connects TRBV5-1 to TRBJ2-3; D is perhaps TRBD1 (6 bases). Germline assignment: CDR1 SGHRS and CDR2 YFSETQ. With 3 bases removed from V and 2 bases from J, the gap between germline ends came to 13 bases. This CDR3 spans 15 amino acids. CDR3 nucleotides: TGCGCCAGCAGCTCCGGACAGACTATCACAGATACGCAGTATTTT. It translates to CASSSGQTITDTQYF.

This clonotype showed up just once. The V and J genes are TRBV20-1 and TRBJ2-1; 7 bases are a match to TRBD2. The J segment lost 4 bases and the V segment lost 6 bases, leaving 6 bases of the junction unmatched. Per germline, CDR1 DFQATT and CDR2 SNEGSKA (reference sequence). The CDR3 extends over 13 amino acids. CDR3 amino acids: CSATGTTYNEQFF. Written as DNA, the CDR3 is TGCAGTGCAACCGGGACTACTTACAATGAGCAGTTCTTC.